These T cell receptor beta chains were read from a single sample in a study of shared clonotypes between healthy human individuals. This table comes from immunoSEQ multiplex PCR, and its TCRdb copy is limited to in-frame clones, with some not included. The repertoire includes about a million clones, approximately 80% of them detected once, and roughly 1.5% sits in the top ten. Input material: memory CD4+ T cells sorted from blood. All receptors come from a man younger than 35 in good health. Each CDR3 is given with its conserved first and last residue. The D gene is left open where the match is weak. For some rows the clone size is stated as once, few or many, or as a class when expanded; others skip it.

>NA|TRBV6-1|TRBD1|TRBJ2-7
TGTGCCAGCAGTGAGGGACAGGGGTGGTACGAGCAGTACTTC
CASSEGQGWYEQYF
>few|TRBV6-5|TRBD1|TRBJ1-2
TGTGCCAGCAGGTCGGGACAGGGCGCCTATGGCTACACCTTC
CASRSGQGAYGYTF
>NA|TRBV7-2|NA|TRBJ1-5
TGTGCCAGCAGCTACAGGGTGGGGAGCAATCAGCCCCAGCATTTT
CASSYRVGSNQPQHF
>NA|TRBV27|TRBD2|TRBJ2-6
TGTGCCAGCAGTTTCGGGAGGGCTGGGGCCAACGTCCTGACTTTC
CASSFGRAGANVLTF
>NA|TRBV6-1|NA|TRBJ2-5
TGTGCCAGCAGTGATGGAGGTCGGGAGACCCAGTACTTC
CASSDGGRETQYF
>NA|TRBV7-5|NA|TRBJ1-1
TGTGCCAGAAGCTCAAAGGGGGAGTGTAACACTGAAGCTTTCTTT
CARSSKGECNTEAFF
>NA|TRBV7-2|TRBD1|TRBJ2-1
TGTGCCAGCAGCTTAGCGTCGCAGGGGGCGGGATACAATGAGCAGTTCTTC
CASSLASQGAGYNEQFF
>once|TRBV19|NA|TRBJ2-3
TGTTCAACCCGTGGGCAGGGGACAGATACGCAGTATTTT
CSTRGQGTDTQYF
>NA|TRBV5-6|NA|TRBJ2-1
TGTGCCAGCAGCTTGGTCGGCAGCCTCGTCTACAATGAGCAGTTCTTC
CASSLVGSLVYNEQFF
>NA|TRBV6-1|TRBD1|TRBJ1-5
TGTGCCAGCAGTATGACAGGGGGCGATCAGCCCCAGCATTTT
CASSMTGGDQPQHF
>NA|TRBV7-9|NA|TRBJ1-1
TGTGCCAGCAGCGGCGGGACCGGGAACACTGAAGCTTTCTTT
CASSGGTGNTEAFF
>NA|TRBV5-6|TRBD2|TRBJ2-1
TGTGCCAGCAGCACGGGACTAGCGGGATCGCAGGGTGAGCAGTTCTTC
CASSTGLAGSQGEQFF
>NA|TRBV7-9|NA|TRBJ2-2
TGTGCCAGCAGCTTATCCCGGGGGAGAGAAACCGGGGAGCTGTTTTTT
CASSLSRGRETGELFF
>NA|TRBV7-8|NA|TRBJ2-7
TGTGCCAGCAGCTTAGTGGGGGTACCCTCCTACGAGCAGTACTTC
CASSLVGVPSYEQYF
>NA|TRBV6-1|NA|TRBJ2-5
TGTGCCAGCAGTGATCGAGAGACCCAGTACTTC
CASSDRETQYF
>NA|TRBV5-4|TRBD2|TRBJ2-1
TGTGCCAGCAGCTTGGGACTAGCGGATTACAATGAGCAGTTCTTC
CASSLGLADYNEQFF
>many|TRBV7-9|NA|TRBJ1-3
TGTGCCAGCAGCTCGTGGACCTCTGGAAACACCATATATTTT
CASSSWTSGNTIYF
>NA|TRBV6-1|NA|TRBJ1-3
TGTGCCAGCAGTGAAGGGTACGGGGGCGGAAACACCATATATTTT
CASSEGYGGGNTIYF
>NA|TRBV10-3|TRBD1|TRBJ2-1
TGTGCCATCAGTGAGTCAGTCAGGGACAGGGGCTACAATGAGCAGTTCTTC
CAISESVRDRGYNEQFF
>NA|TRBV12-2|NA|TRBJ2-3
TGTGCAAGTCGCTTAGCTAATAAACCAGCGGGAGAGGGCACAGATACGCAGTATTTT
CASRLANKPAGEGTDTQYF
>NA|TRBV7-2|NA|TRBJ1-4
TGTGCCAGCAGCTTAACGACGGGGATTGGTGGTGAAAAACTGTTTTTT
CASSLTTGIGGEKLFF
>NA|TRBV10-3|NA|TRBJ1-5
TGTGCCATCAGTGAGTCGACCGGCAATCAGCCCCAGCATTTT
CAISESTGNQPQHF
>once|TRBV18|NA|TRBJ1-5
TGTGCCAGCTCAGCGGGGAGAAATCAGCCCCAGCATTTT
CASSAGRNQPQHF
>few|TRBV5-6|NA|TRBJ2-1
TGTGCCAGCAGCGTTTACAATGAGCAGTTCTTC
CASSVYNEQFF
>NA|TRBV7-7|NA|TRBJ2-3
TGTGCTAGCAGCCGGACAGTAGATGGGCTGGATACGCAGTATTTT
CASSRTVDGLDTQYF
>NA|TRBV15|TRBD1|TRBJ2-7
TGTGCCACCAGCAGAGATCCAGGGGGTTACGAGCAGTACTTC
CATSRDPGGYEQYF
>many|TRBV5-1|NA|TRBJ2-3
TGCGCCAGCAGCTTACTGGACAGAAGCACAGATACGCAGTATTTT
CASSLLDRSTDTQYF
>NA|TRBV27|TRBD2|TRBJ2-2
TGTGCCAGCAGTCCCCGGCCGGGACTAGTGGGGGCCGGGGAGCTGTTTTTT
CASSPRPGLVGAGELFF
>NA|TRBV4-1|NA|TRBJ2-5
TGCGCCAGCAGCCAAGGACTTCGAGAGACCCAGTACTTC
CASSQGLRETQYF
>NA|TRBV2|NA|TRBJ2-5
TGTGCCGGCGGCCAGGGTGCGGGAGAGACCCAGTACTTC
CAGGQGAGETQYF
>NA|TRBV11-2|NA|TRBJ1-5
TGTGCCAGCAGCCTAGCGGGGCCCGGTCAGCCCCAGCATTTT
CASSLAGPGQPQHF
>NA|TRBV5-1|NA|TRBJ2-3
TGCGCCAGCAGCTGGGCAGAAGGCACAGATACGCAGTATTTT
CASSWAEGTDTQYF
>NA|TRBV14|NA|TRBJ1-6
TGTGCCAGCAGCCATTGGGGCCAGGCCTCACCCCTCCACTTT
CASSHWGQASPLHF
>NA|TRBV6-1|NA|TRBJ2-3
TGTGCCAGCAAAGGCATAAGCACAGATACGCAGTATTTT
CASKGISTDTQYF
>NA|TRBV7-9|NA|TRBJ1-1
TGTGCCAGCAGCTTCACAGGAACCAACACTGAAGCTTTCTTT
CASSFTGTNTEAFF
>NA|TRBV21-1|NA|TRBJ2-1
TGTGCCAGCATCCCGACAGGGCAAGGTGAGCAGTTCTTC
CASIPTGQGEQFF
>NA|TRBV7-2|TRBD2|TRBJ2-1
TGTGCCAGCAGCTTAGCGCCGGGGGGGACCTACAATGAGCAGTTCTTC
CASSLAPGGTYNEQFF
>NA|TRBV29-1|NA|TRBJ1-5
TGCAGCGTTGCCCCTGGGACCAGGGATCAGCCCCAGCATTTT
CSVAPGTRDQPQHF
>many|TRBV19|TRBD1|TRBJ1-2
TGTGCCAGTAGGCCCAGGGGGCATGGCTACACCTTC
CASRPRGHGYTF
>NA|TRBV5-8|NA|TRBJ1-5
TGTGCCAGCAGCTTAACCCCTATGGGGGCAGGATACAATCAGCCCCAGCATTTT
CASSLTPMGAGYNQPQHF
>NA|TRBV10-2|NA|TRBJ2-1
TGCGCCAGCAGTGGAGGTAGCCCTGTCCCTCAGTTCTTC
CASSGGSPVPQFF
>NA|TRBV2|NA|TRBJ2-1
TGTGCCAGCAGCCCCCAGAGGGGTGAGCAGTTCTTC
CASSPQRGEQFF
>NA|TRBV11-3|TRBD1|TRBJ2-7
TGTGCCAGCAGCGGTGGACAGGGAAGGTTGTACTTC
CASSGGQGRLYF
>NA|TRBV28|NA|TRBJ1-2
TGTGCCAGCGTGGGCCAGAACTATGGCTACACCTTC
CASVGQNYGYTF
>NA|TRBV7-2|NA|TRBJ1-1
TGTGCCAGCAGGAGACAACTAAACACTGAAGCTTTCTTT
CASRRQLNTEAFF